The 11 T cell receptor beta chains given below trace back to one sample, sequenced in a study of blood T cell repertoires in COVID-19. Sequenced by immunoSEQ multiplex PCR; TCRdb stores in-frame clones only, minus some. The sample includes about 280,000 clones, roughly 90% of them seen just once. Sequencing used peripheral blood. These receptor sequences come from a man aged 18 to 29 with active or convalescent COVID-19.

The chain joins TRBV10-3 to TRBJ2-1, with 12 bases lining up with TRBD2. Germline V gene sequence: CDR1 ENHRY, CDR2 SYGVKD. The junction had 4 bases not matched to a gene; V was cut back by 2 bases and J by 2 bases. The CDR3 length is 17 residues. The CDR3 DNA reads as TGTGCCATCAGTGAGACTAGCGGGGGGTTGACCTACAATGAGCAGTTCTTC. Amino acid sequence: CAISETSGGLTYNEQFF.

V gene TRBV7-3 combines with J gene TRBJ2-3; TRBD1 is a possible D gene (5 bases). Per the germline V gene, CDR1 is SGHTA and CDR2 is FQGTGA. The germline V and J ends were trimmed by 5 bases and 1 base, with 7 bases remaining between them. The CDR3 is made up of 13 amino acids. The CDR3 coding sequence is TGTGCCAGCAGCCAAGGGGGCACAGATACGCAGTATTTT. Translating it yields CASSQGGTDTQYF.

There are a few counts of this clone. The chain has TRBV5-1 and TRBJ1-2; a weak D match, TRBD1 (5 bases). This CDR3 region has 14 residues. Germline V gives CDR1 SGHRS, CDR2 YFSETQ. The V end was cut by 4 bases, the J end by 13 bases, with 23 bases between. CDR3 sequence reads: CASSPRGEGEAITF. The CDR3 coding sequence is TGCGCCAGCAGCCCCCGGGGGGAAGGGGAAGCAATCACCTTC.

The chain is built from TRBV3-1 (or the pseudogene TRBV3-2) and TRBJ2-7, with no clear D. This CDR3 is 12 amino acids long. Germline CDR1 LGHDT, CDR2 YNNKEL (reference sequence). With 0 bases removed from V and 5 bases from J, the gap between germline ends came to 5 bases. Here the CDR3 DNA reads TGTGCCAGCAGCCAAGATCTACACGAGCAGTACTTC. This encodes CASSQDLHEQYF.

The gene calls are TRBV5-1 and TRBJ1-5, with 8 bases fitting TRBD1. This CDR3 comprises 15 residues. J gave up 3 bases and V 3 bases, and 5 bases lay outside the gene matches. Germline CDR1 SGHRS, CDR2 YFSETQ. The CDR3 here is CASSSGTGVNQPQHF. The CDR3 DNA reads TGCGCCAGCAGCTCCGGGACAGGAGTCAATCAGCCCCAGCATTTT. Complete variable domain (other parts from reference TRBV5-1 and TRBJ1-5): KAGVTQTPRYLIKTRGQQVTLSCSPISGHRSVSWYQQTPGQGLQFLFEYFSETQRNKGNFPGRFSGRQFSNSRSEMNVSTLELGDSALYLCASSSGTGVNQPQHFGDGTRLSIL.

V usage is TRBV27 and J usage is TRBJ1-5; D perhaps matches TRBD1 (6 bases). This CDR3 region has 14 residues. V dropped 8 bases and J dropped 3 bases, with 14 bases sitting between them. CDR1 is MNHEY, CDR2 SMNVEV, per germline (reference sequence). The CDR3 here is CASRKGQTNQPQHF. DNA of the CDR3: TGTGCCAGCCGAAAAGGACAGACCAATCAGCCCCAGCATTTT.

The gene calls are TRBV23-1 and TRBJ2-7, with a possible D match to TRBD1 (5 bases). TRBV23-1 is reported as an ORF; its role is uncertain. V dropped 6 bases and J dropped 3 bases, with 24 bases sitting between them. The CDR3 runs to 17 residues. In DNA form, the CDR3 reads TGCGCCAGCAGCCCGAATTCAGGGATTAATCCCCACTACGAGCAGTACTTC. Amino acids: CASSPNSGINPHYEQYF.

The rearrangement uses TRBV5-4 and TRBJ1-4, with 11 bases identical to TRBD1. Losses at the gene ends were 4 bases for V and 5 bases for J; bases not matched to a gene: 7. This CDR3 is 16 amino acids long. Germline V CDR1 and CDR2: SGHNT, YYREEE (reference sequence). The CDR3 DNA follows: TGTGCCAGCAGCAAAGGGACAGGGGGTTCCAATGAAAAACTGTTTTTT. Protein sequence: CASSKGTGGSNEKLFF.

V and J are TRBV9 and TRBJ2-5; 11 nucleotides match TRBD2. V shed 4 bases, J shed 5 bases, and the junction held 19 bases outside the gene matches. Germline values: CDR1 SGDLS, CDR2 YYNGEE. This CDR3 is built from 19 residues. The CDR3 nucleotides are TGTGCCAGCAGCCCTCGACTAGCGGGGACCGCATCAGATAGGGAGACCCAGTACTTC. This gives the protein CASSPRLAGTASDRETQYF. The full variable domain, completed using reference TRBV9 and TRBJ2-5, is DSGVTQTPKHLITATGQRVTLRCSPRSGDLSVYWYQQSLDQGLQFLIQYYNGEERAKGNILERFSAQQFPDLHSELNLSSLELGDSALYFCASSPRLAGTASDRETQYFGPGTRLLVL.

V usage is TRBV24-1 and J usage is TRBJ1-2; 7 nucleotides align to TRBD1. From germline, CDR1 is KGHDR and CDR2 SFDVKD. This CDR3 region has 12 residues. V lost 6 bases, J lost 13 bases, and 10 bases stayed unmatched. Here the CDR3 reads CATSTWDSSSTF. In DNA form, the CDR3 reads TGTGCCACCAGTACCTGGGACAGCTCGTCCACCTTC.

The rearrangement joins TRBV19 to TRBJ1-5; 10 bases are a match to TRBD1. J was trimmed by 3 bases and V by 10 bases; bases with no gene match: 6. The length of the CDR3 is 14 residues. Germline CDR1 LNHDA, CDR2 SQIVND (reference sequence). The CDR3: CATTGTGVNQPQHF. In nucleotides, the CDR3 is TGTGCCACTACCGGGACAGGGGTCAATCAGCCCCAGCATTTT.